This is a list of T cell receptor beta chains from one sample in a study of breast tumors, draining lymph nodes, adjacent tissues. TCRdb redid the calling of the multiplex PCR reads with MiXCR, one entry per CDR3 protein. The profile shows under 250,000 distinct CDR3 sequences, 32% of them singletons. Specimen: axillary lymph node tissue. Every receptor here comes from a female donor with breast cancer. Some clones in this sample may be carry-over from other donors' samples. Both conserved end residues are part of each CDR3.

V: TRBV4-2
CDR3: CASSQDLGTSGRTGELFF

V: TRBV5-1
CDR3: CASRAEREPYEQYF

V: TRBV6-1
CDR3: CASSHRGADQYF

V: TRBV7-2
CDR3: CASGGFSDSPLHF

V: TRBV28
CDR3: CASNGQTNYGYTF

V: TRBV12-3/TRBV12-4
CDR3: CASSMAYEQYF

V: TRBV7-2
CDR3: CASSLGRRGTDTQYF

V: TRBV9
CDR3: CASSVRTSNSPPHF

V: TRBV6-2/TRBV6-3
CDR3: CASSLLLGGEQFF

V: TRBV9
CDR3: CASSPDRGNEQYF

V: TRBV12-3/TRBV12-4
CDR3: CASSPDRESNQPQHF

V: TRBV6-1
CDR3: CASSGGSPWRTKNIQYF

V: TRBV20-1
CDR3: CSATRTGASSYNSPLHF

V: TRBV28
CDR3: CASSPWASGRNEQFF

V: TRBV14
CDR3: CASSQGRDTARWSF

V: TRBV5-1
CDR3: CASSPDRAETYEQYF

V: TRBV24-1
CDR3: CATSDLMVGKKISNYGYTF

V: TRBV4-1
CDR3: CASSQERSVGSAATNEKLFF

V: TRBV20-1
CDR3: CSLASGRLAGAHRWRGTQYF

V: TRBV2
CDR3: CASSELDSITGELFF

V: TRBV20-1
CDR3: CSASGAGANVLTF

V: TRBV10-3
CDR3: CAIGGLAGEHQFF

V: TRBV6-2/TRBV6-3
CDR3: CASSHAVEQYF

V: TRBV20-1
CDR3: CSASGDRGPLEQYF

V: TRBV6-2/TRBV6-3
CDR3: CASRTMSSPLHF

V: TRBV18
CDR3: CASSPGLKGTEAFF

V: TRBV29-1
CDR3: CSVEAPDENIQYF

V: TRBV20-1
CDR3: CSARPGVGKNIQYF

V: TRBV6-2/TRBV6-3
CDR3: CATGRTLTYEQYF

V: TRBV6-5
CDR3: CASSSVNRGAHYGYTF

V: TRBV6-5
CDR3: CASSYTAAGKVKRGELFF

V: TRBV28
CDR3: CASSLFSSNSGVYF

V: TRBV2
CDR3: CASSDSGRAYVKLLF

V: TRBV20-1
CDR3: CSARAETFSYEQYF

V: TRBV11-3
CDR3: CASSNAATGELFF

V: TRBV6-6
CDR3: CASSLPYGGYTF

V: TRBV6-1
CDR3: CASKGDTQYF

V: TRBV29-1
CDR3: CSVETPGNTIYF

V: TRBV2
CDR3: CASNVQGTRNQPQHF

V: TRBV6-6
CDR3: CASRLPNEKLFF

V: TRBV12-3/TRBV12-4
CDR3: CASSPGTSSGEQFF

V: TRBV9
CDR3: CASSVAGTETQYF

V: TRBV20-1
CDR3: CSAKTGFNQPQHF

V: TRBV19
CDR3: CASSEVRDEQFF

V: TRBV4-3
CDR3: CASSQDWQGFQPQHF

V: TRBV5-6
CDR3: CASSLYLSGGYNEQFF

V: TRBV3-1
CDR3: CASSQRHEGGYTF

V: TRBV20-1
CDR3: CSAPARDRLTEQYF

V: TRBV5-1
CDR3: CASSSQGGPNEPQHF

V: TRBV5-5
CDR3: CASSFQTSGRWADTQYF

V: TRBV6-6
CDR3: CASSHSARTGELFF

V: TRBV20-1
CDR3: CSARSTERHTDTQYF

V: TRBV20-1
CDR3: CSADGTSSLNEQFF

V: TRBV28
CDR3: CASNPSGRTDSTDTQYF

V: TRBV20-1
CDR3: CSARDAGSRVGEQHF